The clone carrying this T cell receptor (beta chain) has a count of ten or more. As yet, its antigen is unknown. There were only healthy Caucasians among the donors. TCRdb redid the calling of the 5' RACE reads with MiXCR, one entry per CDR3 protein. Of about 210,000 distinct CDR3 sequences in the sample, roughly a tenth were seen once. This entry comes from a study of identical twins. General observations from the study: Low generation-probability sequences were in excess among twin-shared out-of-frame alpha sequences. There were fewer insertions in abundant cord blood beta clonotypes, but memory repertoires showed no such pattern.

From germline, CDR1 is WSHSY and CDR2 SAAADI. Losses at the gene ends were 8 bases for V and 3 bases for J; bases not matched to a gene: 0. The CDR3 extends over 13 amino acids. This sequence was found in a woman under 30 in good health. Material: memory (CD45RO+) T cells sorted from blood. V usage is TRBV10-2 and J usage is TRBJ2-2; 10 bases are shared with TRBD2. The CDR3 nucleotides are TGCGCCAGCGGGACTAGCGACACCGGGGAGCTGTTTTTT. Its protein is CASGTSDTGELFF.